This record looks at one T cell receptor beta chain sequence and its context. Antigen: not known. This record comes from a study of cytomegalovirus exposure and HLA in healthy donors. Using immunoSEQ multiplex PCR, the repertoire was profiled, and TCRdb retains in-frame clones only, with some absent. The sample carries under 300,000 clones, 90% recorded once. Points from the study as a whole: In the 95 to 150 validation repertoires, about 94% of cluster scores exceeded 0, per a later analysis. The classifier reportedly diagnosed cytomegalovirus status with high sensitivity and specificity.

CDR3 length: 14 amino acids. V gave up 7 bases and J gave up 6 bases, with 18 bases separating them. Germline assignment: CDR1 SNHLY and CDR2 FYNNEI. The sample comprised PBMCs. The source is a woman aged 18-29 years in good health and CMV-seronegative. The chain joins TRBV2 to TRBJ1-1, with D possibly being TRBD1 (6 bases). For the CDR3, the DNA is TGTGCCAGCATACTAAGCGTGGGGACACCTGAAGCTTTCTTT. It translates to CASILSVGTPEAFF.